One sample yielded the 13 T cell receptor beta chains listed below, sequenced in a study of blood T cells in healthy people across ages. Through a sample-barcoded 5' primer and a J-beta primer mix, a second PCR was run for roughly 7 to 12 cycles. TCRdb re-analysed the 5' RACE reads in MiXCR, keeping a single row per CDR3 protein. The sample contains about 730,000 distinct CDR3 sequences, around 40% of which appear only once. Sample: blood. These TCRs come from a woman in her fifties or sixties in good health.

The rearrangement uses TRBV7-9 and TRBJ2-1; TRBD2 matches at 15 bases. Germline V CDR1 and CDR2: SEHNR, FQNEAQ (reference sequence). This CDR3 region has 14 residues. Trimming removed 5 bases from V and 13 bases from J; junction bases left unmatched: 6. The chain's CDR3 is CASSRGTSGRFQFF. CDR3 nucleotide sequence: TGTGCCAGCAGCCGAGGGACTAGCGGGAGGTTCCAGTTCTTC. The whole variable domain, remainder taken from reference TRBV7-9 and TRBJ2-1, is DTGVSQNPRHKITKRGQNVTFRCDPISEHNRLYWYRQTLGQGPEFLTYFQNEAQLEKSRLLSDRFSAERPKGSFSTLEIQRTEQGDSAMYLCASSRGTSGRFQFFGPGTRLTVL.

Ten or more counts support this clonotype. V usage is TRBV5-1 and J usage is TRBJ2-7, with 11 positions matching TRBD1. The CDR3 covers 14 residues. The junction had 3 bases not matched to a gene; V was cut back by 4 bases and J by 3 bases. CDR1 and CDR2 (germline): SGHRS, YFSETQ. The CDR3 coding sequence is TGCGCCAGCAGCACGGGACAGGGGGTCTACGAGCAGTACTTC. Translating it yields CASSTGQGVYEQYF.

The chain has TRBV12-3 or TRBV12-4 and TRBJ2-7, with 9 positions matching TRBD2. V shed 7 bases, J shed 3 bases, and the junction held 4 bases outside the gene matches. The CDR3 spans 13 residues. The CDR3 coding sequence is TGTGCCAGCAACCTTAGCGGGGGCTACGAGCAGTACTTC. This gives the protein CASNLSGGYEQYF.

This chain joins TRBV4-2 and TRBJ1-1; the D gene is possibly TRBD1 (5 bases). The V end was cut by 0 bases, the J end by 5 bases, with 16 bases between. The CDR3 loop spans 16 amino acids. The V gene's germline CDR1 is LGHNA and CDR2 YNFKEQ. CDR3 sequence: CASSQDPRPGWTEAFF. The CDR3 DNA sequence: TGTGCCAGCAGCCAAGATCCTCGGCCAGGGTGGACTGAAGCTTTCTTT.

The count of this clonotype is one. This chain uses TRBV2 with TRBJ2-5, with 7 bases aligning to TRBD2. Matching the DNA end better, TRBJ2-1 makes the J call doubtful. Per the germline V gene, CDR1 is SNHLY and CDR2 is FYNNEI. The length of the CDR3 is 15 residues. The CDR3 DNA sequence: TGTGCCAGCATGGAGCGGGGTTTTTCCCAAGAGACCCAGTTCTTC. Protein sequence: CASMERGFSQETQFF.

V usage is TRBV7-2 and J usage is TRBJ2-1; no clear D. This CDR3 has 16 residues. V dropped 5 bases and J dropped 0 bases, with 14 bases sitting between them. CDR1 is SGHTA, CDR2 FQGNSA, per germline. As DNA, the CDR3 is TGTGCCAGCAGCCCCTCGCTGTGGAGCTCCTACAATGAGCAGTTCTTC. It codes for CASSPSLWSSYNEQFF.

This clonotype was found many times. The chain links TRBV3-1 to TRBJ2-3; D is possibly TRBD2 (6 bases). Germline V gene lookup returns CDR1 LGHDT and CDR2 YNNKEL (reference sequence). The CDR3 runs to 16 residues. V lost 4 bases and J lost 0, with 14 bases in between. The CDR3 DNA reads TGTGCCAGCAGCCTCAGGAAGGGAGGAAGCACAGATACGCAGTATTTT. Translation: CASSLRKGGSTDTQYF.

CDR3 in amino acids: CASRGTQAYGYTF. The DNA for the CDR3 is TGTGCCAGCAGAGGGACACAGGCCTATGGCTACACCTTC. The rearrangement links TRBV2 to TRBJ1-2, with D perhaps matching TRBD1 (6 bases). V was trimmed by 6 bases and J by 4 bases, leaving 12 bases between them. CDR1 is SNHLY and CDR2 is FYNNEI in the germline V gene. There are 13 residues in the CDR3. Complete variable domain (other parts from reference TRBV2 and TRBJ1-2): EPEVTQTPSHQVTQMGQEVILRCVPISNHLYFYWYRQILGQKVEFLVSFYNNEISEKSEIFDDQFSVERPDGSNFTLKIRSTKLEDSAMYFCASRGTQAYGYTFGSGTRLTVV.

This sequence joins TRBV12-3 or TRBV12-4 and TRBJ1-4; tentative D call: TRBD1 (5 bases). Between the trimmed V and J ends, which lost 7 bases and 0 bases, there was a span of 15 bases. The CDR3 sequence is 16 residues long. The CDR3 nucleotides are TGTGCCAGCATTGGAGACTCGGGGGCAACTAATGAAAAACTGTTTTTT. This sequence encodes CASIGDSGATNEKLFF.

V usage is TRBV20-1 and J usage is TRBJ1-2; D gene uncertain. Between the trimmed V and J ends, which lost 5 bases and 4 bases, there was a span of 8 bases. The V gene's germline CDR1 is DFQATT and CDR2 SNEGSKA (reference sequence). The CDR3 runs 11 residues. As DNA, the CDR3 is TGCAGTGCTTCGACACTCTATGGCTACACCTTC. It specifies CSASTLYGYTF.

The CDR3 sequence is CASSRPTSGVEDNEQFF. The CDR3 nucleotides are TGTGCCAGCAGTCGACCGACTAGCGGGGTGGAGGACAATGAGCAGTTCTTC. The genes are TRBV6-1 and TRBJ2-1, with 11 bases identical to TRBD2. Germline loops: CDR1 MNHNS, CDR2 SASEGT. The CDR3 runs 17 residues. The junction had 11 bases not matched to a gene; V was cut back by 5 bases and J by 5 bases.

In regard to this clonotype: A much larger clonotype is one base distant, so this may be a read error. The chain is built from TRBV10-3 and TRBJ2-5; TRBD1 might be the D (6 bases). Trimming cost V 4 bases and J 11 bases, with 14 bases left between them. The CDR3 runs 12 residues. In germline, CDR1 is ENHRY, CDR2 SYGVKD. The DNA of the CDR3 is TGTGCCATCAGTGCAGGGGACAATGAGCAGTACTTC. Translation: CAISAGDNEQYF.

There are a few counts of this clonotype. The chain's CDR3 is CSARSSSDTQYF. Written as DNA, the CDR3 is TGCAGTGCTAGATCCAGCTCCGATACGCAGTATTTT. The chain links TRBV20-1 to TRBJ2-3; D is ambiguous. The V and J ends lost 2 bases and 6 bases respectively, with 9 bases between them. Germline V lookup: CDR1 DFQATT, CDR2 SNEGSKA (reference sequence). The CDR3 length is 12 residues.